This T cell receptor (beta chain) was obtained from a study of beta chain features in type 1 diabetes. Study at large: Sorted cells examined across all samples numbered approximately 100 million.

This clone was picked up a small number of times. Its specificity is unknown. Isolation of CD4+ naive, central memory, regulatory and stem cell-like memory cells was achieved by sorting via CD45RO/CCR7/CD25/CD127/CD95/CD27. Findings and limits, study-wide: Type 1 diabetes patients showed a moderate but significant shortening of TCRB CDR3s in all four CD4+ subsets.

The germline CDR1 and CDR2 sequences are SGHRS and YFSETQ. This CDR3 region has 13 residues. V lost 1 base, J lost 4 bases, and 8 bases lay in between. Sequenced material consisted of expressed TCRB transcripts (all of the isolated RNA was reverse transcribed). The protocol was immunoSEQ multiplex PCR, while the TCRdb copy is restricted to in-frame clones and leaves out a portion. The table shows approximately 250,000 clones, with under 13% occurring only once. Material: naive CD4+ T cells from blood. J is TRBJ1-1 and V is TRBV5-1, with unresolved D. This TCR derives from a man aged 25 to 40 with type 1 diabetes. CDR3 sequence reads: CASSLKGGTEAFF. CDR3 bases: TGCGCCAGCAGCTTGAAGGGAGGCACTGAAGCTTTCTTT.